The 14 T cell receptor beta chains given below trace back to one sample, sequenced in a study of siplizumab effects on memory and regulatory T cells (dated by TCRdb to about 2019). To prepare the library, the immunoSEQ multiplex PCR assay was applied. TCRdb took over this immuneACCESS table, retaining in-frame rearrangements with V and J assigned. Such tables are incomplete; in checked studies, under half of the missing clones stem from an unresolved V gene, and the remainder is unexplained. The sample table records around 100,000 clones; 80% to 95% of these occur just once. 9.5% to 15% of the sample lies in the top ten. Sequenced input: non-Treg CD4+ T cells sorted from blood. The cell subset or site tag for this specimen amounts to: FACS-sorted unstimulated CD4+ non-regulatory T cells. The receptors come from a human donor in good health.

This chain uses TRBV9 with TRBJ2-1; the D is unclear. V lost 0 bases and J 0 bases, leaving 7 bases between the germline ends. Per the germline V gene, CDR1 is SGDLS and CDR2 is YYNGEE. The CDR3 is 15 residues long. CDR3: CASSVETSSYNEQFF. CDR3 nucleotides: TGTGCCAGCAGCGTAGAGACCAGCTCCTACAATGAGCAGTTCTTC.

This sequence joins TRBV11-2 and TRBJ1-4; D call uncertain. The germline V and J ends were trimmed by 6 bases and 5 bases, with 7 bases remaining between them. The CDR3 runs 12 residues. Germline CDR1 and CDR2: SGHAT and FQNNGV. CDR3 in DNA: TGTGCCAGCAGACTGGGGAATGAAAAACTGTTTTTT. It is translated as CASRLGNEKLFF.

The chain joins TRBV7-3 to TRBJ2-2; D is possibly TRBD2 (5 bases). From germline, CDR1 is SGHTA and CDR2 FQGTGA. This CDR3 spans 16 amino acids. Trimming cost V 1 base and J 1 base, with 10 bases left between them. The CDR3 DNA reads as TGTGCCAGCAGCTTAAGCTCACTAGTGAACACCGGGGAGCTGTTTTTT. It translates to CASSLSSLVNTGELFF.

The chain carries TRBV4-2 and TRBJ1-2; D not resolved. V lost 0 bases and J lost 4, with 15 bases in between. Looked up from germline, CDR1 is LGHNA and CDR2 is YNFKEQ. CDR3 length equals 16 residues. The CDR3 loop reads CASSQEDRSRVYGYTF. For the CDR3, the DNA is TGTGCCAGCAGCCAAGAGGACCGTAGTAGGGTCTATGGCTACACCTTC.

CDR3 DNA sequence: TGTGCTAGTGGTTATTCGACCGGGAGGTACGAGCAGTACTTC. The encoded protein is CASGYSTGRYEQYF. This chain links TRBV12-5 with TRBJ2-7; 7 bases match TRBD2. V dropped 4 bases and J dropped 4; count of bases not matched to a gene: 7. The CDR3 has 14 amino acids. The V gene's germline CDR1 is LGHNT and CDR2 FRNRAP.

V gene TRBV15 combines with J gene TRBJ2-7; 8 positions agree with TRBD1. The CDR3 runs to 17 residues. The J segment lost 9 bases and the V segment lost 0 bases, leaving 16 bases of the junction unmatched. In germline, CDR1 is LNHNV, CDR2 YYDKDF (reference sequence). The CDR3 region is CATSRELSPGTGGSQYF. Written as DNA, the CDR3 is TGTGCCACCAGCAGAGAGTTGAGCCCGGGGACAGGTGGGTCGCAGTACTTC.

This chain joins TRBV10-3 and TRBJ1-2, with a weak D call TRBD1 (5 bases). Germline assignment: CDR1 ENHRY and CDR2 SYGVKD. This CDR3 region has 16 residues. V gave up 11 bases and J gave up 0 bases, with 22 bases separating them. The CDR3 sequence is CAASRDLGLSNYGYTF. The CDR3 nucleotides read TGTGCCGCCAGCCGGGACCTCGGGCTATCTAACTATGGCTACACCTTC.

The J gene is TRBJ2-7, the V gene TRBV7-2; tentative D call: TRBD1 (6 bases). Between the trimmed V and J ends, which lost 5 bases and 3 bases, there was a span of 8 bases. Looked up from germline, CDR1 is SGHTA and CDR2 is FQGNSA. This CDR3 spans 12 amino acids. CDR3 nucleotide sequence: TGTGCCAGCAGCGTACAGGGCTACGAGCAGTACTTC. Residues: CASSVQGYEQYF.

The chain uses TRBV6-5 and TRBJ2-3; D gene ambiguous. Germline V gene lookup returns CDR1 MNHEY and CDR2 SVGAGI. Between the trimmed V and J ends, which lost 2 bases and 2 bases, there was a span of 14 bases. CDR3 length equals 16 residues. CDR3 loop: CASSYAGGKPTDTQYF. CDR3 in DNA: TGTGCCAGCAGTTACGCTGGCGGCAAACCCACAGATACGCAGTATTTT.

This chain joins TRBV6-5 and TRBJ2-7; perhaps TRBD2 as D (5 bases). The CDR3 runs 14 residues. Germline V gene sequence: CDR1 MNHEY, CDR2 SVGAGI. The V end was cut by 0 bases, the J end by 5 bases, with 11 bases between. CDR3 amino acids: CASSYSGSSNEQYF. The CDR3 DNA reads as TGTGCCAGCAGTTACTCAGGGAGCTCGAACGAGCAGTACTTC.

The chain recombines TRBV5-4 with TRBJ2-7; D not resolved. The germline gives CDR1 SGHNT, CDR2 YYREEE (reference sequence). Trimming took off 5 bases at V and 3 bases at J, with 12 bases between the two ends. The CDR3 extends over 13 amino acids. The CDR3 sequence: CASSPDRYYEQYF. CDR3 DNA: TGTGCCAGCAGTCCCGACCGGTACTACGAGCAGTACTTC.

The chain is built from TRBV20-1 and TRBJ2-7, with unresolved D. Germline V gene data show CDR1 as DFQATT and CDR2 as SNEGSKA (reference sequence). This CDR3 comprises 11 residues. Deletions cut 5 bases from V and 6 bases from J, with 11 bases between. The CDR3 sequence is CSAGRLGEQYF. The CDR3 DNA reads TGCAGTGCTGGGCGGCTCGGCGAGCAGTACTTC.

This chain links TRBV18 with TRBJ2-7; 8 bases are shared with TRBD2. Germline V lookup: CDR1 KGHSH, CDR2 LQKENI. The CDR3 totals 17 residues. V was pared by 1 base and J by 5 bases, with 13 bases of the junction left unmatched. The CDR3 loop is CASSPRVAGTLPHEQYF. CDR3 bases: TGTGCCAGCTCACCACGGGTAGCGGGGACCCTTCCCCACGAGCAGTACTTC.

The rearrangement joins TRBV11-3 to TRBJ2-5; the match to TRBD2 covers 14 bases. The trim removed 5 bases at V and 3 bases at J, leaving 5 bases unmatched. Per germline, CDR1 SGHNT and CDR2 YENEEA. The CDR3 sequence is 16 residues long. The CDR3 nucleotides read TGTGCCAGCAGCCCTAGACTAGCGGGAGGGGAAGAGACCCAGTACTTC. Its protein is CASSPRLAGGEETQYF. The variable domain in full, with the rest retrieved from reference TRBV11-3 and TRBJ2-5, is EAGVVQSPRYKIIEKKQPVAFWCNPISGHNTLYWYLQNLGQGPELLIRYENEEAVDDSQLPKDRFSAERLKGVDSTLKIQPAELGDSAVYLCASSPRLAGGEETQYFGPGTRLLVL.